This T cell receptor beta chain was profiled in a study of blood T cell repertoires in COVID-19. The germline CDR1 and CDR2 sequences are LGHDT and YNNKEL (reference sequence). V lost 6 bases and J 2 bases, leaving 13 bases between the germline ends. The CDR3 covers 14 residues. Assay used: immunoSEQ multiplex PCR; TCRdb lists only in-frame clones, some missing. The repertoire includes more than 200,000 clones, 90% to 95% of them detected once, and around 1.8% sits in the top ten. The chain uses TRBV3-1 (or the pseudogene TRBV3-2) and TRBJ1-1, with a possible D match to TRBD1 (5 bases). The source is a woman between 18 and 29 years old who had recovered from COVID-19. Sequencing was carried out using PBMCs or T cells enriched from blood (not recorded which). CDR3 nucleotide sequence: TGTGCCAGCAGGGTAACAGGAACTAACACTGAAGCTTTCTTT. Amino acids: CASRVTGTNTEAFF.